A selection of T cell receptor beta chains follows, all from one sample in a study of cytomegalovirus exposure and HLA in healthy donors. Generated by immunoSEQ multiplex PCR, the TCRdb table keeps only in-frame clones and is missing some. This table has around 130,000 clones, 70% to 90% appearing once. Input material: PBMCs. The receptors originated from a woman aged 40 to 50 in good health and CMV-seropositive. CDR3s include the opening cysteine and the closing phenylalanine or tryptophan. Each record gives: J gene, clone size, D gene, V gene, CDR3 DNA, CDR3 protein. A D gene is named only where the DNA matches it firmly. Clone size, where shown, is once, few, many, or a class for clones that have expanded.

TRBJ1-4 | . | . | TRBV19 | TGTGCCAGTAGTCGGGGAAAACAGCTGCCAACTAATGAAAAACTGTTTTTT | CASSRGKQLPTNEKLFF
TRBJ1-1 | . | . | TRBV5-1 | TGCGCCAGCAGCTGGTGGGGGCCAGGGGCAGACACTGAAGCTTTCTTT | CASSWWGPGADTEAFF
TRBJ2-1 | . | TRBD2 | TRBV7-2 | TGTGCCAGCAGCCGGACTAGCGGGTCGTCCTACAATGAGCAGTTCTTC | CASSRTSGSSYNEQFF
TRBJ2-3 | . | TRBD1 | TRBV10-1 | TGCGCCAGCAGTGAGGGGACAGTTCTTAATACGCAGTATTTT | CASSEGTVLNTQYF
TRBJ1-1 | . | TRBD1 | TRBV28 | TGTGCCAGCAGTCTACCTGGGACAGGGAGATCAGAAGCTTTCTTT | CASSLPGTGRSEAFF
TRBJ2-2 | . | . | TRBV6-5 | TGTGCCAGCGCGAGAGACAGGTTCGGGGAGCTGTTTTTT | CASARDRFGELFF
TRBJ2-7 | . | TRBD1 | TRBV28 | TGTGCCAGCAGTTCCCCAGGACAGGGCTACGAGCAGTACTTC | CASSSPGQGYEQYF
TRBJ2-7 | few | TRBD1 | TRBV19 | TGTGCCAGTAGCCCGGGACAGGGGGTCCACGAGCAGTACTTC | CASSPGQGVHEQYF
TRBJ2-5 | once | . | TRBV6-5 | TGTGCCAGCAGTTATCCTCCCCAGTACTTC | CASSYPPQYF
TRBJ2-5 | . | TRBD2 | TRBV5-1 | TGCGCCAGCAGCCTCAACGTAGCGGGGGGGATGAGAGAGACCCAGTACTTC | CASSLNVAGGMRETQYF
TRBJ2-7 | . | TRBD2 | TRBV27 | TGTGCCAGCAGTACACTAGCGGGGTCGTACGAGCAGTACTTC | CASSTLAGSYEQYF
TRBJ2-7 | . | . | TRBV5-1 | TGCGCCAGCAGCTTGGAAAACGGGGACTACGAGCAGTACTTC | CASSLENGDYEQYF
TRBJ2-3 | . | TRBD1 | TRBV4-1 | TGCGCCAGCAGCCAAGCCGGGACAGGGAGCACAGATACGCAGTATTTT | CASSQAGTGSTDTQYF
TRBJ2-3 | . | TRBD2 | TRBV7-2 | TGTGCCAGCAGCTTAGGACTAGCGGGAGGAGCTTCGGAGACGCAGTATTTT | CASSLGLAGGASETQYF
TRBJ1-6 | . | . | TRBV7-6 | TGTGCCAGCAGCCCCCACGGCTGGAGGAATTCACCCCTCCACTTT | CASSPHGWRNSPLHF
TRBJ1-4 | once | . | TRBV5-1 | TGCGCCAGCAGCCCGGGACTGACGAACCTTAATGAAAAACTGTTTTTT | CASSPGLTNLNEKLFF
TRBJ1-1 | . | . | TRBV9 | TGTGCCAGCAGCGTAGGAGGGGGAGCCAGGAACACTGAAGCTTTCTTT | CASSVGGGARNTEAFF
TRBJ1-5 | . | . | TRBV5-6 | TGTGCCAGCAGCTCCTACGCCCAGGGGCTCATTATCGGGCAGCCCCAGCATTTT | CASSSYAQGLIIGQPQHF
TRBJ2-5 | . | . | TRBV5-1 | TGCGCCAGCAGCCCTCGGACAGTGCAAGAGACCCAGTACTTC | CASSPRTVQETQYF
TRBJ2-7 | . | TRBD2 | TRBV4-1 | TGCGCCAGCAGCCAAGAAGATCGGTCGGGGACTAGCGAGCAGTACTTC | CASSQEDRSGTSEQYF
TRBJ1-2 | . | . | TRBV15 | TGTGCCACCAGCGGCCTCACTAACTATGGCTACACCTTC | CATSGLTNYGYTF
TRBJ2-3 | . | TRBD2 | TRBV7-8 | TGTGCCAGCAGCTTAGTCGCGGGGGGTATGGATACGCAGTATTTT | CASSLVAGGMDTQYF
TRBJ1-3 | . | . | TRBV6-1 | TGTGCCAGCCTTAGGACATTTAGCTCTGGAAACACCATATATTTT | CASLRTFSSGNTIYF
TRBJ1-3 | once | . | TRBV27 | TGTGCCAGCAGTTTGTCAGGGAATTCTGGAAACACCATATATTTT | CASSLSGNSGNTIYF
TRBJ1-2 | . | . | TRBV29-1 | TGCAGCGTGGGGACCTCGGGGGGTGGCTACACCTTC | CSVGTSGGGYTF
TRBJ2-7 | . | . | TRBV7-9 | TGTGCCAGCAGCTTCGGAGGTCACTACGAGCAGTACTTC | CASSFGGHYEQYF
TRBJ2-1 | . | TRBD2 | TRBV10-3 | TGTGCCATCAGTTTGTATCTAGCGGGAGTCAATGAGCAGTTCTTC | CAISLYLAGVNEQFF
TRBJ1-6 | . | TRBD1 | TRBV7-8 | TGTGCCAGCAGCTCGGACCGGGACAGGGGGTATAATTCACCCCTCCACTTT | CASSSDRDRGYNSPLHF
TRBJ1-1 | . | . | TRBV7-8 | TGTGCCAGCAGCTTAGCGCCGCAGGCGAACACTGAAGCTTTCTTT | CASSLAPQANTEAFF
TRBJ2-3 | . | TRBD2 | TRBV5-4 | TGTGCCAGCAGCGGTAGCGGGGGGGCCTACACAGATACGCAGTATTTT | CASSGSGGAYTDTQYF
TRBJ2-7 | once | TRBD1 | TRBV30 | TGTGCCTTTACAGGGGGCAACTACGAGCAGTACTTC | CAFTGGNYEQYF
TRBJ1-3 | . | TRBD1 | TRBV5-4 | TGTGCCAGCAGCTTTCAGGGGGGCTCTGGAAACACCATATATTTT | CASSFQGGSGNTIYF
TRBJ2-5 | . | . | TRBV18 | TGTGCCAGCTCACCACAAGCCAGGGTTGAGACCCAGTACTTC | CASSPQARVETQYF
TRBJ1-1 | once | . | TRBV11-2 | TGTGCCAGCAGCTTCGGGAACACTGAAGCTTTCTTT | CASSFGNTEAFF
TRBJ2-7 | . | . | TRBV28 | TGTGCCACCGTCTACTCCTACGAGCAGTACTTC | CATVYSYEQYF
TRBJ1-5 | . | TRBD1 | TRBV27 | TGTGCCAGCAGTTTGGATCCAGGGGGCCGGGGTCAGCCCCAGCATTTT | CASSLDPGGRGQPQHF
TRBJ2-3 | few | . | TRBV30 | TGTGCCTGGAGTGTACTGGGGCCGGCAGATACGCAGTATTTT | CAWSVLGPADTQYF
TRBJ2-7 | . | . | TRBV5-4 | TGTGCCAGCAGCTTGGTCAGGGATGGCTCCTACGAGCAGTACTTC | CASSLVRDGSYEQYF
TRBJ1-2 | . | TRBD1 | TRBV7-9 | TGTGCCAGCAGCTTAGCGGACAGGGGACACTATGGCTACACCTTC | CASSLADRGHYGYTF
TRBJ2-1 | once | TRBD2 | TRBV5-1 | TGCGCCAGCAGCGACGGGGGAGGGAGTGCGGAGCAGTTCTTC | CASSDGGGSAEQFF
TRBJ2-1 | . | TRBD2 | TRBV5-1 | TGCGCCACGGGACTAGCGGGGGTGGGTGAGCAGTTCTTC | CATGLAGVGEQFF
TRBJ1-4 | once | TRBD1 | TRBV7-2 | TGTGCCAGCAGCTTTCGATCGACAGGGGGAAATGAAAAACTGTTTTTT | CASSFRSTGGNEKLFF
TRBJ2-5 | . | . | TRBV19 | TGTGCCAGTGCTCAGGGGGGCGAAGAGACCCAGTACTTC | CASAQGGEETQYF
TRBJ2-2 | . | TRBD2 | TRBV7-7 | TGTGCTAGCAGCCCCGGACTAGCGGGAGGCCGGATGGAAGGGGAGCTGTTTTTT | CASSPGLAGGRMEGELFF
TRBJ2-3 | . | TRBD2 | TRBV5-1 | TGCGCCAGCAGCTCTTCCCCCGGGACTAGCGTGGGAGATACGCAGTATTTT | CASSSSPGTSVGDTQYF
TRBJ1-5 | few | . | TRBV12-5 | TGTGCTAGTGCGTGGCATTATAGCAATCAGCCCCAGCATTTT | CASAWHYSNQPQHF
TRBJ1-1 | . | . | TRBV21-1 | TGTGCCAGCAGCAATAGGGACAGGGAAGTTGGGACTGAAGCTTTCTTT | CASSNRDREVGTEAFF
TRBJ1-1 | once | TRBD1 | TRBV9 | TGTGCCAGCAGTGAGGAGGGGGCCGAAGCTTTCTTT | CASSEEGAEAFF
TRBJ1-6 | . | . | TRBV9 | TGTGCCAGCAGCCCGGGGACAACCCCCAATTCACCCCTCCACTTT | CASSPGTTPNSPLHF